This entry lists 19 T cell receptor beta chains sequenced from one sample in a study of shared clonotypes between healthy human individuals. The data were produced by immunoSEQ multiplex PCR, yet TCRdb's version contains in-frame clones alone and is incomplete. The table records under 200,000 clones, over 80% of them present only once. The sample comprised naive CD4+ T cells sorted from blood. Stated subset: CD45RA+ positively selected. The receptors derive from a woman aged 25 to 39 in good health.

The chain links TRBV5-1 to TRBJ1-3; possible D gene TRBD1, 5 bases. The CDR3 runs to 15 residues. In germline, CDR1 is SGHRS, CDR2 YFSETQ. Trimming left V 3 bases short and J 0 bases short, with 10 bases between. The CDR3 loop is CASSSGTYSGNTIYF. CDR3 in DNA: TGCGCCAGCAGCTCAGGGACGTACTCTGGAAACACCATATATTTT. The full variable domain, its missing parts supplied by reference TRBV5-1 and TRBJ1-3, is KAGVTQTPRYLIKTRGQQVTLSCSPISGHRSVSWYQQTPGQGLQFLFEYFSETQRNKGNFPGRFSGRQFSNSRSEMNVSTLELGDSALYLCASSSGTYSGNTIYFGEGSWLTVV.

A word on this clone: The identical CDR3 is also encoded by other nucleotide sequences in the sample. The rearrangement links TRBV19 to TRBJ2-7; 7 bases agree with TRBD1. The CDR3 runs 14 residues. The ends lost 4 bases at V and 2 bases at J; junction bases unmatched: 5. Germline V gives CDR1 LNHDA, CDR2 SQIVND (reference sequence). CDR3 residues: CASSTRTGPYEQYF. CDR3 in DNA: TGTGCCAGTAGTACCAGGACAGGACCCTACGAGCAGTACTTC.

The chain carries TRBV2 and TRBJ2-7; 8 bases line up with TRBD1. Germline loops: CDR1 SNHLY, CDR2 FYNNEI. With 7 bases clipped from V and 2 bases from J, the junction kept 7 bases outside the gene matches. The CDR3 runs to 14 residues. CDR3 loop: CASKERQGTYEQYF. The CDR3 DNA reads TGTGCCAGCAAGGAACGACAGGGGACCTACGAGCAGTACTTC.

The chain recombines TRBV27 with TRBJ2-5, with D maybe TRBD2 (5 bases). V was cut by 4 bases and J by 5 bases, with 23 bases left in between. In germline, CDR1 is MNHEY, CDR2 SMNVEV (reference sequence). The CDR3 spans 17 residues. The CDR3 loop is CASSSNPTQTIAETQYF. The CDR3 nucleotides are TGTGCCAGCAGTTCAAATCCGACCCAGACTATCGCCGAGACCCAGTACTTC.

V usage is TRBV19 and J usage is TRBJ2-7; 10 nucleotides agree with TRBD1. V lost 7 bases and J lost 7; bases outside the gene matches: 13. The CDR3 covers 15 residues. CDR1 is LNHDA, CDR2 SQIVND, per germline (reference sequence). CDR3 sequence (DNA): TGTGCCAGTATTCAGACAGGGGGCCCTCTAGAAGAGCAGTACTTC. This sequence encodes CASIQTGGPLEEQYF.

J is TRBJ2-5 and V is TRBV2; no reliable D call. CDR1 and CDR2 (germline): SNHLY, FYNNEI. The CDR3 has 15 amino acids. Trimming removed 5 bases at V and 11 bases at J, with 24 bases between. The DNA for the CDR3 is TGTGCCAGCAGTAACGACGCGGTTTTGTCTTCGCAGCAGTACTTC. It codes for CASSNDAVLSSQQYF.

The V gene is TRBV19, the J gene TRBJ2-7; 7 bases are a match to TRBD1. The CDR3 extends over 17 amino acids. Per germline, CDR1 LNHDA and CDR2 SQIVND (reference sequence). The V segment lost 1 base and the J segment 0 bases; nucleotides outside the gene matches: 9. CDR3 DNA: TGTGCCAGTAGTATAGGGGACAGCCAGATTAACTCCTACGAGCAGTACTTC. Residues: CASSIGDSQINSYEQYF.

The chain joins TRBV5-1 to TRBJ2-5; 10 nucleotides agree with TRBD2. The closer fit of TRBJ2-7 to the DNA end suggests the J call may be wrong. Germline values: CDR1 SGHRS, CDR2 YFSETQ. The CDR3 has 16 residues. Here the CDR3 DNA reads TGCGCCAGCAGCCCACCGATAGCGGGAGGCGCCCACGAGCAGTACTTC. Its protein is CASSPPIAGGAHEQYF.

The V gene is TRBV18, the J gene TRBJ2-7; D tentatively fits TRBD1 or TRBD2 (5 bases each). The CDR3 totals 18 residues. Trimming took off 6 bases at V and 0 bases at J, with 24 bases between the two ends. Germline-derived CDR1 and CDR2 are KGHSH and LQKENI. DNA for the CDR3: TGTGCCAGCTCCCCGATCGCCAGGACTGCTGGGGGCTCCTACGAGCAGTACTTC. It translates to CASSPIARTAGGSYEQYF.

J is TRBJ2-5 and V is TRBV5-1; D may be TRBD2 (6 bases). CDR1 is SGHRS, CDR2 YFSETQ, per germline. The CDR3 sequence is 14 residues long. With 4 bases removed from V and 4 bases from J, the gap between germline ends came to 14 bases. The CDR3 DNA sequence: TGCGCCAGCAGCCCCTCCTCGGGAGTAGAGACCCAGTACTTC. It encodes CASSPSSGVETQYF.

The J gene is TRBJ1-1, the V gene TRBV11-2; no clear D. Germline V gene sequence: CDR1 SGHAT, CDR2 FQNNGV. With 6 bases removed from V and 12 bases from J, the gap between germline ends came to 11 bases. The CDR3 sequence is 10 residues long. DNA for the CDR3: TGTGCCAGCAGGTCTAGATGGACTTTCTTT. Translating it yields CASRSRWTFF.

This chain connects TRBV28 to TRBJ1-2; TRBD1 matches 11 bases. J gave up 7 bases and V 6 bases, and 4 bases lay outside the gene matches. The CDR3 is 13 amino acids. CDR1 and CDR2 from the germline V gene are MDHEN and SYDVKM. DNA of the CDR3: TGTGCCAGCAGGGGACAGGGGGACTCTGGCTACACCTTC. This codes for CASRGQGDSGYTF.

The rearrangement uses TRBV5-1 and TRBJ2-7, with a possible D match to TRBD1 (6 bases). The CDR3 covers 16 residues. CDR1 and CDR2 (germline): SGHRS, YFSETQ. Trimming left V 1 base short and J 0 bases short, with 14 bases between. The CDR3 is CASSLTGQPDSYEQYF. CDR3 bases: TGCGCCAGCAGCTTGACCGGACAGCCAGACTCCTACGAGCAGTACTTC. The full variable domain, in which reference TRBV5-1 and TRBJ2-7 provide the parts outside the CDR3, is KAGVTQTPRYLIKTRGQQVTLSCSPISGHRSVSWYQQTPGQGLQFLFEYFSETQRNKGNFPGRFSGRQFSNSRSEMNVSTLELGDSALYLCASSLTGQPDSYEQYFGPGTRLTVT.

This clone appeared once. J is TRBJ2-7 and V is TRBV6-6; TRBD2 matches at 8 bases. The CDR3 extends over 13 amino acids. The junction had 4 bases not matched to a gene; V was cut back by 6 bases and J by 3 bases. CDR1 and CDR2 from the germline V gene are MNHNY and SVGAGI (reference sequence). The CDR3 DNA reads TGTGCCAGCAGCCCCCGGGGGGGCTACGAGCAGTACTTC. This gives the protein CASSPRGGYEQYF.

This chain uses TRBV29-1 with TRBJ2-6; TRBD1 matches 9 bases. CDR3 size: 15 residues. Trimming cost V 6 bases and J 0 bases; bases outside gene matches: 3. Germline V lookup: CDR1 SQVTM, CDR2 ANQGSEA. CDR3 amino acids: CSVGDRDSGANVLTF. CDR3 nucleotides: TGCAGCGTAGGGGACAGGGACTCTGGGGCCAACGTCCTGACTTTC. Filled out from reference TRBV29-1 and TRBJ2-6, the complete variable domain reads SAVISQKPSRDICQRGTSLTIQCQVDSQVTMMFWYRQQPGQSLTLIATANQGSEATYESGFVIDKFPISRPNLTFSTLTVSNMSPEDSSIYLCSVGDRDSGANVLTFGAGSRLTVL.

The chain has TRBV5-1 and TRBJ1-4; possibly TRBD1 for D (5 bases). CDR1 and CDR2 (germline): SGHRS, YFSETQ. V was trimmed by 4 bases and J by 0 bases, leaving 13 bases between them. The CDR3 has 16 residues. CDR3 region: CASSRDRVATNEKLFF. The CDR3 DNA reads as TGCGCCAGCAGCCGCGACAGAGTTGCAACTAATGAAAAACTGTTTTTT.

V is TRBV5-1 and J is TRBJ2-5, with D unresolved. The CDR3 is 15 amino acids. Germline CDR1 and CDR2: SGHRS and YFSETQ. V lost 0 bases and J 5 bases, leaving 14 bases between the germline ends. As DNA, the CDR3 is TGCGCCAGCAGCTTGGGCCCGGCAGCCGGGGAGACCCAGTACTTC. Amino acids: CASSLGPAAGETQYF.

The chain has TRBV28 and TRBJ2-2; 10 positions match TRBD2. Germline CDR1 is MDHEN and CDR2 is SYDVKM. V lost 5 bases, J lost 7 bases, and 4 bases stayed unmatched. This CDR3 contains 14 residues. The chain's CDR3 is CASSTSGKVGELFF. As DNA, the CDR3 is TGTGCCAGCAGTACTAGCGGGAAGGTCGGGGAGCTGTTTTTT. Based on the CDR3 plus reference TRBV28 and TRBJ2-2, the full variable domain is DVKVTQSSRYLVKRTGEKVFLECVQDMDHENMFWYRQDPGLGLRLIYFSYDVKMKEKGDIPEGYSVSREKKERFSLILESASTNQTSMYLCASSTSGKVGELFFGEGSRLTVL.

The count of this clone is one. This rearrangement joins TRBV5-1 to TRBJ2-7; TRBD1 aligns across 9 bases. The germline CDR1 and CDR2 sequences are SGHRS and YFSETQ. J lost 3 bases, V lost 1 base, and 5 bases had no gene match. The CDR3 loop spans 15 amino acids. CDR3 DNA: TGCGCCAGCAGCTTGTTGGGACAGGGCGGCTACGAGCAGTACTTC. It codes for CASSLLGQGGYEQYF.